These T cell receptor beta chains were read from a single sample in a study of CDR3 diversity in severe acne. Each CDR3 protein gets one entry after TCRdb re-called the PCR reads with MiXCR. The data show around 91,000 distinct CDR3 sequences, under 60% seen once. Material for sequencing was blood. These receptors were obtained from a male donor in good health, without acne. Both conserved end residues are part of each CDR3. A D gene is named only where the DNA matches it firmly. Only part of the rows carry a size: once, few, many, or a class if the clone is expanded.

clone_size,v_call,d_call,j_call,cdr3_aa,cdr3_nt
NA,TRBV5-1,TRBD2,TRBJ2-3,CASSYGTSGGDTDTQYF,TGCGCCAGCAGCTACGGGACTAGCGGGGGGGACACAGATACGCAGTATTTT
NA,TRBV7-9,NA,TRBJ1-6,CASSSEQRDMSPLHF,TGTGCCAGCAGCTCGGAACAGCGAGACATGTCACCCCTCCACTTT
many,TRBV19,NA,TRBJ2-3,CASSIAVGVGADTQYF,TGTGCCAGTAGTATAGCTGTAGGGGTGGGTGCAGATACGCAGTATTTT
many,TRBV7-9,NA,TRBJ2-7,CASSLGPGSSYEQYF,TGTGCCAGCAGCTTAGGGCCAGGGAGCTCCTACGAGCAGTACTTC
many,TRBV6-1,NA,TRBJ2-5,CASSEGEAARVETQYF,TGTGCCAGCAGTGAAGGGGAGGCTGCGCGTGTAGAGACCCAGTACTTC
NA,TRBV19,NA,TRBJ2-7,CASSIGTGEQYF,TGTGCCAGTAGTATAGGGACCGGCGAGCAGTACTTC
NA,TRBV11-1,TRBD1,TRBJ2-7,CASSFASGTAYEQYF,TGTGCCAGCAGCTTCGCCTCCGGGACAGCCTACGAGCAGTACTTC
NA,TRBV24-1,NA,TRBJ2-5,CATSDSLAQETQYF,TGTGCCACCAGTGATTCCTTGGCCCAAGAGACCCAGTACTTC
NA,TRBV9,TRBD2,TRBJ2-2,CASSSRGASGSQTGELFF,TGTGCCAGCAGCTCCCGGGGGGCTAGCGGGAGTCAAACCGGGGAGCTGTTTTTT
many,TRBV15,TRBD2,TRBJ2-4,CATSTLWEGPKTIQYF,TGTGCCACCAGCACTCTATGGGAGGGTCCCAAAACAATTCAGTACTTC
many,TRBV11-2,NA,TRBJ1-1,CASSLPYAGPPAAEAFF,TGTGCCAGCAGCTTACCTTATGCGGGCCCTCCGGCGGCTGAAGCTTTCTTT
many,TRBV7-3,NA,TRBJ2-2,CASSPLAETGELFF,TGTGCCAGCAGCCCCTTAGCGGAGACCGGGGAGCTGTTTTTT
NA,TRBV7-9,TRBD2,TRBJ2-1,CARSSGTSNEQFF,TGTGCCAGAAGCAGCGGGACTAGCAATGAGCAGTTCTTC
NA,TRBV5-4,NA,TRBJ2-1,CASTPDGEQFF,TGTGCCAGCACCCCGGACGGTGAGCAGTTCTTC
few,TRBV7-9,TRBD2,TRBJ2-5,CASSPGGGKTETQYF,TGTGCCAGCAGCCCCGGCGGGGGAAAGACGGAGACCCAGTACTTC
NA,TRBV30,NA,TRBJ1-1,CAWTLNSEAFF,TGTGCCTGGACCCTCAATTCTGAAGCTTTCTTT
NA,TRBV10-2,TRBD1,TRBJ1-2,CASSTGGINGYTF,TGCGCCAGTTCCACAGGGGGCATCAATGGCTACACCTTC
NA,TRBV15,NA,TRBJ2-3,CATSRALDTQYF,TGTGCCACCAGCAGAGCTTTGGATACGCAGTATTTT
NA,TRBV5-6,NA,TRBJ2-2,CASSLTRNAGELFF,TGTGCCAGCAGCTTAACCAGAAACGCCGGGGAGCTGTTTTTT
many,TRBV9,NA,TRBJ1-4,CASSVEGGAYNEKLFF,TGTGCCAGCAGCGTAGAGGGGGGCGCGTATAATGAAAAACTGTTTTTT
NA,TRBV7-9,NA,TRBJ2-7,CASTWRTTGPRLF,TGTGCCAGCACCTGGAGAACGACAGGCCCACGACTTTTC
NA,TRBV2,NA,TRBJ2-7,CASRTAAYEQCF,TGTGCCAGCAGGACAGCAGCCTACGAGCAGTGCTTC
NA,TRBV2,NA,TRBJ1-2,CASSEDGTAYGYTF,TGTGCCAGCAGTGAAGATGGGACCGCCTATGGCTACACCTTC
many,TRBV10-3,TRBD1,TRBJ2-7,CATNFRTGQGNYEQYF,TGTGCCACGAACTTCCGTACGGGACAGGGTAACTACGAGCAGTACTTC
NA,TRBV29-1,NA,TRBJ1-3,CSVGSGNTIYF,TGCAGCGTGGGTTCTGGAAACACCATATATTTT
many,TRBV27,NA,TRBJ1-3,CASSGAGDGNTIYF,TGTGCCAGCAGTGGGGCCGGGGATGGAAACACCATATATTTT
NA,TRBV7-9,NA,TRBJ2-5,CASSSGWVETQYF,TGTGCCAGCAGCTCCGGTTGGGTGGAGACCCAGTACTTC
many,TRBV28,NA,TRBJ2-7,CASASGRTYEQYF,TGTGCCAGCGCCTCAGGGCGGACCTACGAGCAGTACTTC
NA,TRBV29-1,NA,TRBJ1-1,CSTLRTETLSQAFF,TGCAGCACCCTGAGGACGGAGACGCTATCCCAAGCTTTCTTT
once,TRBV6-9,NA,TRBJ1-5,CASSPSTAGTFGNQPQHF,TGTGCCAGCAGTCCTTCGACAGCGGGGACCTTTGGCAATCAGCCCCAGCATTTT
NA,TRBV29-1,NA,TRBJ1-2,CSVWGQNYGYTF,TGCAGCGTTTGGGGGCAGAACTATGGCTACACCTTC